Shown below are 31 T cell receptor beta chains from a single sample sequenced in a study of sequential checkpoint blockade in melanoma. Treatment meaning: randomized to nivolumab then ipilimumab (arm A) or the reverse (arm B). The method was immunoSEQ multiplex PCR; TCRdb's version includes in-frame clones alone and lacks a portion of them. The sample shows some 10,000 clones, 20% to 25% of them seen only once. Source: tumor tissue (inferred from file names), taken from a patient given nivolumab and ipilimumab in sequence. These receptors all come from a human donor with melanoma.

There are a few counts of this clone. CDR3 loop: CASSTWVRGHGNTIYF. Here the CDR3 DNA reads TGTGCCAGCAGCACGTGGGTCCGGGGGCACGGAAACACCATATATTTT. The chain has TRBV7-7 and TRBJ1-3; tentative D call: TRBD1 (6 bases). This CDR3 comprises 16 residues. V lost 5 bases and J 4 bases, leaving 18 bases between the germline ends. Germline V gene sequence: CDR1 SSHAT, CDR2 FNYEAQ (reference sequence). Variable domain in full (rest from reference TRBV7-7 and TRBJ1-3): GAGVSQSPRYKVTKRGQDVTLRCDPISSHATLYWYQQALGQGPEFLTYFNYEAQPDKSGLPSDRFSAERPEGSISTLTIQRTEQRDSAMYRCASSTWVRGHGNTIYFGEGSWLTVV.

The V and J genes are TRBV6-8 and TRBJ2-4; maybe TRBD2 (5 bases). This CDR3 has 17 amino acids. V was clipped by 6 bases and J by 3 bases, with 21 bases between them. Per germline, CDR1 MNHGY and CDR2 SAAAGT. The CDR3 coding sequence is TGTGCCAGCAGCAAACTCGGTCGAAGGGAGAGCAAAAACATTCAGTACTTC. It codes for CASSKLGRRESKNIQYF.

The V and J genes are TRBV11-3 and TRBJ1-2; tentatively, D is TRBD1 (6 bases). The V end was cut by 1 base, the J end by 4 bases, with 13 bases between. The CDR3 length is 15 residues. The germline V gene has CDR1 SGHNT and CDR2 YENEEA. CDR3 region: CASSLGEDRPYGYTF. The CDR3 nucleotides are TGTGCCAGCAGCTTAGGAGAAGACAGGCCCTATGGCTACACCTTC.

The rearrangement links TRBV5-1 to TRBJ2-1; possibly TRBD1 for D (6 bases). Trimming cost V 0 bases and J 5 bases, with 12 bases left between them. Germline V gene sequence: CDR1 SGHRS, CDR2 YFSETQ. CDR3 length: 15 residues. The CDR3 protein is CASSLAIGQHNEQFF. Here the CDR3 DNA reads TGCGCCAGCAGCTTGGCCATCGGACAGCACAATGAGCAGTTCTTC.

This clone was observed a handful of times. The chain couples TRBV4-1 to TRBJ2-1, with 9 bases aligning to TRBD2. This CDR3 comprises 16 residues. Unmatched junction bases numbered 7, after V lost 0 bases and J lost 7 bases. Germline loops: CDR1 MGHRA, CDR2 YSYEKL. DNA of the CDR3: TGCGCCAGCAGCCAAGACACAGTAGCGGGGGAGAATGAGCAGTTCTTC. Its protein is CASSQDTVAGENEQFF.

The rearrangement uses TRBV19 and TRBJ1-1; the D is unclear. The length of the CDR3 is 13 residues. Germline V lookup: CDR1 LNHDA, CDR2 SQIVND (reference sequence). Trimming shortened V by 9 bases and J by 5 bases, and 16 bases separated the two germline ends. DNA of the CDR3: TGTGCCAGCCGCGTGGTAGCGAGAACTGAAGCTTTCTTT. It specifies CASRVVARTEAFF.

The genes are TRBV29-1 and TRBJ2-3, with TRBD2 identical over 9 bases. Germline lookup yields CDR1 SQVTM and CDR2 ANQGSEA. CDR3 length: 14 amino acids. V lost 2 bases to trimming and J lost 3 bases; unmatched junction nucleotides: 3. DNA of the CDR3: TGCAGCGTTGAACGACTAGCGGAAACAGATACGCAGTATTTT. This sequence encodes CSVERLAETDTQYF.

This clone was observed a few times. The chain couples TRBV19 to TRBJ2-6; D gene uncertain. The CDR3 consists of 13 residues. Trimming removed 3 bases at V and 12 bases at J, with 12 bases between. The germline CDR1 and CDR2 sequences are LNHDA and SQIVND (reference sequence). Here the CDR3 reads CASSIYPRSVLTF. The CDR3 coding sequence is TGTGCCAGTAGTATCTACCCCCGCAGCGTCCTGACTTTC.

V usage is TRBV12-5 and J usage is TRBJ2-5; no clear D. The germline V gene encodes CDR1 LGHNT and CDR2 FRNRAP. This CDR3 comprises 12 residues. As DNA, the CDR3 is TGTGCCAGCACCAACGCATGGGAGACCCAGTACTTC. Amino acid sequence: CASTNAWETQYF.

V is TRBV28 and J is TRBJ1-2; possible D gene TRBD1, 5 bases. This CDR3 region has 15 residues. Germline CDR1 and CDR2: MDHEN and SYDVKM. Deletions cut 6 bases from V and 4 bases from J, with 18 bases between. This CDR3 is CASSSGSGNRYGYTF. DNA for the CDR3: TGTGCCAGCAGCTCAGGGAGCGGTAACCGCTATGGCTACACCTTC.

In its sample, this clone is medium-sized (0.01 to 0.1%). V and J are TRBV11-3 and TRBJ1-5, with 9 bases lining up with TRBD1. This CDR3 comprises 15 residues. The V segment lost 8 bases and the J segment 7 bases; nucleotides outside the gene matches: 12. Per the germline V gene, CDR1 is SGHNT and CDR2 is YENEEA. Here the CDR3 reads CASAPGQGLGQPQHF. DNA for the CDR3: TGTGCCAGCGCCCCCGGACAGGGGTTGGGGCAGCCCCAGCATTTT.

The V gene is TRBV2, the J gene TRBJ2-1, with D tentatively TRBD2 (7 bases). Germline-derived CDR1 and CDR2 are SNHLY and FYNNEI. This CDR3 comprises 14 residues. Between the trimmed V and J ends, which lost 9 bases and 1 base, there was a span of 13 bases. The CDR3 protein is CASGGARSYNEQFF. In nucleotides, the CDR3 is TGTGCCAGTGGGGGGGCGAGGTCCTACAATGAGCAGTTCTTC.

By sample share, this clone is medium-sized (0.01 to 0.1%). The chain recombines TRBV6-8 with TRBJ1-1; D is perhaps TRBD1 (6 bases). V was shortened by 10 bases and J by 4 bases, with 16 bases between the two germline ends. The germline gives CDR1 MNHGY, CDR2 SAAAGT. This CDR3 contains 13 residues. DNA of the CDR3: TGTGCCACTACAATGGGGGGCCGCACTGAAGCTTTCTTT. Translating gives CATTMGGRTEAFF.

The chain recombines TRBV18 with TRBJ2-4; a possible D gene is TRBD2 (7 bases). Trimming left V 4 bases short and J 0 bases short, with 16 bases between. Germline V gene data show CDR1 as KGHSH and CDR2 as LQKENI. This CDR3 has 17 residues. The CDR3 DNA is TGTGCCAGCTCACTCCGGGGGGCGAGACTAGCCAAAAACATTCAGTACTTC. Amino acids: CASSLRGARLAKNIQYF.

This clone was picked up many times. The chain carries TRBV6-8 and TRBJ1-4; the match to TRBD1 covers 7 bases. Germline CDR1 and CDR2: MNHGY and SAAAGT. CDR3 size: 15 residues. Trimming at V came to 2 bases and at J to 8 bases, leaving 8 bases not matched to a gene. The CDR3 DNA is TGTGCCAGCAGTTACCAGAGACAGGGTCGAGAAAAACTGTTTTTT. Its translation: CASSYQRQGREKLFF.

This clone was seen a few times. The V and J genes are TRBV9 and TRBJ2-1; D not resolved. V was cut by 0 bases and J by 7 bases, with 14 bases left in between. CDR3 size: 15 residues. Germline values: CDR1 SGDLS, CDR2 YYNGEE. CDR3 region: CASSVDSFMGNEQFF. The DNA of the CDR3 is TGTGCCAGCAGCGTAGACAGTTTCATGGGGAATGAGCAGTTCTTC.

This chain connects TRBV25-1 to TRBJ2-5, with D perhaps assigned TRBD1 or TRBD2 (5 bases each). Germline CDR1 and CDR2: MGHDK and SYGVNS. This CDR3 has 15 amino acids. The V and J ends lost 5 bases and 1 base respectively, with 14 bases between them. CDR3 DNA: TGTGCCAGCAGTCTCAGGGTGGAGGTCCAAGAGACCCAGTACTTC. As protein: CASSLRVEVQETQYF.

This clone was detected ten times or more. The CDR3 DNA reads as TGTGCCAGCAGTTACGGGACAGGCAAAGAGACCCAGTACTTC. It specifies CASSYGTGKETQYF. The chain joins TRBV6-8 to TRBJ2-5; 8 nucleotides agree with TRBD1. Germline CDR1 MNHGY, CDR2 SAAAGT. The CDR3 runs 14 residues. V lost 2 bases to trimming and J lost 3 bases; unmatched junction nucleotides: 2.

This clone showed up just a few times. The genes are TRBV7-7 and TRBJ2-7; D perhaps matches TRBD1 (7 bases). The CDR3 loop spans 16 amino acids. CDR1 and CDR2 (germline): SSHAT, FNYEAQ (reference sequence). V was trimmed by 5 bases and J by 2 bases, leaving 19 bases between them. CDR3 DNA sequence: TGTGCCAGCAGCACATGGACAGGCGGGGTGACCTACGAGCAGTACTTC. Translation: CASSTWTGGVTYEQYF.

The chain recombines TRBV11-3 with TRBJ1-1; 10 bases match TRBD1. J gave up 4 bases and V 4 bases, and 3 bases lay outside the gene matches. Germline CDR1 is SGHNT and CDR2 is YENEEA. There are 14 residues in the CDR3. This CDR3 is CASSWTGGTTEAFF. The DNA of the CDR3 is TGTGCCAGCAGCTGGACAGGGGGTACCACTGAAGCTTTCTTT.

This clone was picked up a small number of times. This chain uses TRBV6-8 with TRBJ2-2, with D unclear. CDR1 is MNHGY and CDR2 is SAAAGT in the germline V gene. CDR3 length: 13 residues. Deletions cut 2 bases from V and 5 bases from J, with 6 bases between. CDR3 amino acids: CASSYQNTGELFF. The CDR3 nucleotides read TGTGCCAGCAGTTACCAGAATACCGGGGAGCTGTTTTTT.

V gene TRBV6-8 combines with J gene TRBJ1-1; TRBD1 aligns across 7 bases. The CDR3 length is 15 residues. Per germline, CDR1 MNHGY and CDR2 SAAAGT. V lost 10 bases to trimming and J lost 0 bases; unmatched junction nucleotides: 11. CDR3 sequence (DNA): TGTGCCATCTGGGGCAGGGGGATTATGAACACTGAAGCTTTCTTT. Translated: CAIWGRGIMNTEAFF.

The chain combines TRBV6-8 with TRBJ2-7; 12 nucleotides agree with TRBD2. CDR3 size: 18 residues. J gave up 2 bases and V 6 bases, and 14 bases lay outside the gene matches. CDR1 is MNHGY, CDR2 SAAAGT, per germline. The CDR3 region has the DNA TGTGCCAGCAGCCCCCGAGCAGGACTAGCGGGGAAAACCTACGAGCAGTACGTC. This sequence encodes CASSPRAGLAGKTYEQYV.

The gene calls are TRBV19 and TRBJ2-4; 7 nucleotides agree with TRBD2. The germline CDR1 and CDR2 sequences are LNHDA and SQIVND (reference sequence). This CDR3 contains 16 residues. After removal of 5 bases from V and 6 bases from J, the junction contained 13 bases not matched to a gene. CDR3 DNA sequence: TGTGCCAGTAGTTCCGCGGGCGGGGGTAGTAGAAACATTCAGTACTTC. It yields the protein CASSSAGGGSRNIQYF.

This clone was recorded a few times. The V gene is TRBV6-1, the J gene TRBJ1-4; tentatively, D is TRBD1 (6 bases). CDR3 length equals 15 residues. V was cut by 0 bases and J by 7 bases, with 12 bases left in between. Germline-derived CDR1 and CDR2 are MNHNS and SASEGT. CDR3 region: CASSEAPQGSEKLFF. Here the CDR3 DNA reads TGTGCCAGCAGTGAAGCGCCGCAGGGGAGTGAAAAACTGTTTTTT.

This chain uses TRBV28 with TRBJ1-6; D uncertain. The germline V gene encodes CDR1 MDHEN and CDR2 SYDVKM. This CDR3 is 15 amino acids long. Trimming shortened V by 3 bases and J by 10 bases, and 16 bases separated the two germline ends. The CDR3 protein is CASSLALGVGSPLHF. The CDR3 DNA follows: TGTGCCAGCAGTTTGGCCTTGGGAGTTGGGTCACCCCTCCACTTT.

This clone was seen just once. The chain joins TRBV29-1 to TRBJ1-4; D possibly corresponds to TRBD1 (6 bases). V was pared by 6 bases and J by 0 bases, with 8 bases between. Germline CDR1 reads SQVTM; CDR2 reads ANQGSEA. The CDR3 is 13 amino acids. The CDR3 reads CSVDSATNEKLFF. For the CDR3, the DNA is TGCAGCGTGGACAGTGCAACTAATGAAAAACTGTTTTTT.

This clone has more than one count but fewer than ten. The chain couples TRBV6-8 to TRBJ1-1; D is perhaps TRBD1 (6 bases). The CDR3 contains 14 residues. Trimming took off 7 bases at V and 1 base at J, with 13 bases between the two ends. Germline assignment: CDR1 MNHGY and CDR2 SAAAGT. The CDR3 sequence: CASTTGSTNTEAFF. CDR3 bases: TGTGCCAGCACAACAGGGTCTACGAACACTGAAGCTTTCTTT.

This clone occurred a few times. DNA of the CDR3: TGTGCCAGCAGCTTAGGCCGCGGGGGTAGCACAGATACGCAGTATTTT. Its protein product is CASSLGRGGSTDTQYF. The chain links TRBV7-6 to TRBJ2-3; 7 bases match TRBD2. Germline CDR1 SGHVS, CDR2 FNYEAQ. V was clipped by 1 base and J by 0 bases; unmatched bases: 4. The CDR3 loop spans 16 amino acids.

The DNA for the CDR3 is TGTGCCAGCAGTGACTACAGGGGAGCAGGGGGCTACACCTTC. Its translation: CASSDYRGAGGYTF. The chain employs TRBV6-8 and TRBJ1-2, with TRBD1 matching 7 bases. The germline V gene has CDR1 MNHGY and CDR2 SAAAGT. The CDR3 totals 14 residues. The trim removed 5 bases at V and 8 bases at J, leaving 11 bases unmatched.

V usage is TRBV6-8 and J usage is TRBJ2-2; D is unclear. Trimming removed 2 bases from V and 1 base from J, with 11 bases in between. The CDR3 is 16 amino acids. Germline V lookup: CDR1 MNHGY, CDR2 SAAAGT. CDR3 protein: CASSYQPAWNTGELFF. The CDR3 nucleotides read TGTGCCAGCAGTTACCAGCCCGCTTGGAACACCGGGGAGCTGTTTTTT.